The 25 T cell receptor beta chains reported below all come from one sample, sequenced in a study of vaccination effects on CD4 cells after COVID-19. TCRdb's table, derived via immunoSEQ multiplex PCR, lists solely in-frame clones and lacks some. Among around 66,000 clones listed, around 69% were seen once. No antigen is known for these receptors. CD4+ T cell isolation took place after 10 days of culture. BNT162b2 vaccine or mRNA-1273 vaccine was given to participants in two doses. Source: CD4+ T cells from PBMCs cultured without peptide, taken after COVID-19 vaccination. The receptors come from a human donor who received a COVID-19 vaccine.

The chain carries TRBV5-6 and TRBJ1-2, with D perhaps TRBD1 (6 bases). The CDR3 totals 16 residues. The germline V gene encodes CDR1 SGHDT and CDR2 YYEEEE. Between the trimmed V and J ends, which lost 4 bases and 0 bases, there was a span of 16 bases. The CDR3 DNA follows: TGTGCCAGCAGCCGAAATACAGGGTCTTCTAACTATGGCTACACCTTC. Translated: CASSRNTGSSNYGYTF.

V is TRBV6-5 and J is TRBJ1-6; D may be TRBD1 (5 bases). CDR3 length: 15 residues. Trimming shortened V by 2 bases and J by 7 bases, and 12 bases separated the two germline ends. Per germline, CDR1 MNHEY and CDR2 SVGAGI. The CDR3 here is CASSYTRQSNSPLHF. CDR3 nucleotides: TGTGCCAGCAGTTACACAAGACAGTCAAATTCACCCCTCCACTTT.

The chain carries TRBV18 and TRBJ2-5; D remains ambiguous. The CDR3 has 16 residues. Germline CDR1 and CDR2: KGHSH and LQKENI. The germline V and J ends were trimmed by 3 bases and 0 bases, with 14 bases remaining between them. CDR3 DNA sequence: TGTGCCAGCTCACCGGACGAAGCAGCCAACCAAGAGACCCAGTACTTC. Its protein is CASSPDEAANQETQYF.

The chain couples TRBV12-3 or TRBV12-4 to TRBJ1-2; D is undetermined. Trimming took off 1 base at V and 8 bases at J, with 8 bases between the two ends. This CDR3 region has 12 residues. The CDR3, as DNA: TGTGCCAGCAGTTTAGGAACCCGGGGCTACACCTTC. Amino acid sequence: CASSLGTRGYTF.

The chain combines TRBV5-1 with TRBJ2-1; 9 bases map to TRBD1. V lost 6 bases and J lost 8; bases outside the gene matches: 24. Germline V gene lookup returns CDR1 SGHRS and CDR2 YFSETQ. The CDR3 length is 19 residues. This CDR3 reads CASKDPWTGQGPLSDEQFF. CDR3 nucleotides: TGCGCCAGCAAGGATCCCTGGACGGGACAGGGTCCTCTCTCAGATGAGCAGTTCTTC.

The genes are TRBV6-1 and TRBJ1-2, with a tentative D call TRBD1 (6 bases). Germline V gives CDR1 MNHNS, CDR2 SASEGT. The CDR3 is 15 amino acids. Trimming took off 1 base at V and 6 bases at J, with 15 bases between the two ends. This CDR3 is CASSEEGGFRDGYTF. DNA of the CDR3: TGTGCCAGCAGTGAAGAAGGGGGATTCCGCGATGGCTACACCTTC.

This clone is a singleton in its sample. The CDR3 loop reads CATSRAPGTLRTTEAFF. The DNA of the CDR3 is TGTGCCACCAGCAGAGCCCCCGGGACACTTAGAACGACTGAAGCTTTCTTT. This chain links TRBV15 with TRBJ1-1, with a tentative D call TRBD1 (6 bases). Germline V gene data show CDR1 as LNHNV and CDR2 as YYDKDF (reference sequence). The CDR3 has 17 amino acids. With 1 base removed from V and 5 bases from J, the gap between germline ends came to 20 bases.

The table lists this clone with a few counts. The chain employs TRBV12-2 and TRBJ2-7; TRBD1, the table's D call, lacks a check against the DNA. TRBV12-2 is a documented pseudogene. The CDR3 consists of 16 residues. The CDR3 nucleotides read TGTGCAAGTCGCTTAGCACCCCGCGACAGTTCCTACGAGCAGTACGTC. Its translation is CASRLAPRDSSYEQYV.

The gene calls are TRBV10-3 and TRBJ2-1; 7 bases line up with TRBD1. This CDR3 contains 15 residues. Germline loops: CDR1 ENHRY, CDR2 SYGVKD. The trim removed 8 bases at V and 9 bases at J, leaving 16 bases unmatched. CDR3 amino acids: CAIGSGGTELPEQFF. In nucleotides, the CDR3 is TGTGCCATCGGCTCAGGGGGAACGGAATTACCTGAGCAGTTCTTC.

The chain carries TRBV7-8 and TRBJ1-6; 8 bases match TRBD1. The V gene end was trimmed by 6 bases and the J gene end by 0 bases; junction bases not matched to a gene: 7. This CDR3 is 17 amino acids long. Germline loops: CDR1 SGHVS, CDR2 FQNEAQ. The CDR3 DNA is TGTGCCAGCAGTAGCCGACAGGGGAGCTCCTATAATTCACCCCTCCACTTT. Its translation is CASSSRQGSSYNSPLHF.

This clone has only one observation. The V and J genes are TRBV7-9 and TRBJ1-1, with TRBD1 matching 8 bases. CDR1 is SEHNR and CDR2 is FQNEAQ in the germline V gene (reference sequence). The CDR3 runs 14 residues. V shed 2 bases and J 4 bases; nucleotides not matched to a gene: 3. The CDR3 loop is CASSLPTGGTEAFF. The CDR3 DNA follows: TGTGCCAGCAGCTTACCTACAGGGGGCACTGAAGCTTTCTTT.

The genes are TRBV18 and TRBJ2-7, with D perhaps TRBD2 (6 bases). This CDR3 has 13 amino acids. CDR1 is KGHSH, CDR2 LQKENI, per germline. With 4 bases removed from V and 6 bases from J, the gap between germline ends came to 13 bases. CDR3 in amino acids: CASSRREEGEQYV. The DNA of the CDR3 is TGTGCCAGCTCACGCAGGGAGGAAGGCGAGCAGTACGTC.

The V gene is TRBV7-2, the J gene TRBJ2-3; 8 bases are a match to TRBD1. Germline V CDR1 and CDR2: SGHTA, FQGNSA. The CDR3 runs to 16 residues. V lost 3 bases, J lost 1 base, and 6 bases stayed unmatched. CDR3 in amino acids: CASSLTTGARTDTQYF. In nucleotides, the CDR3 is TGTGCCAGCAGCTTGACGACAGGGGCTCGCACAGATACGCAGTATTTT.

The chain has TRBV24-1 and TRBJ2-7; 7 bases map to TRBD1. The CDR3 contains 14 residues. The V gene end was trimmed by 8 bases and the J gene end by 0 bases; junction bases not matched to a gene: 6. Germline loops: CDR1 KGHDR, CDR2 SFDVKD. CDR3 in amino acids: CATNDRESSYEQYV. CDR3 nucleotides: TGTGCCACCAACGACAGGGAGAGCTCCTACGAGCAGTACGTC.

With respect to this clone: The same CDR3 also results from other DNA sequences found in this sample. The rearrangement links TRBV5-1 to TRBJ2-5; D is unresolved. Trimming stripped 0 bases from V and 2 bases from J, with 5 bases between. The CDR3 consists of 13 residues. CDR1 and CDR2 (germline): SGHRS, YFSETQ. This CDR3 is CASSLGQQETQYF. The CDR3 DNA sequence: TGCGCCAGCAGCTTGGGGCAGCAAGAGACCCAGTACTTC.

The chain links TRBV5-1 to TRBJ1-1, with no clear D. The CDR3 loop spans 13 amino acids. V was trimmed by 0 bases and J by 5 bases, leaving 8 bases between them. Germline CDR1 and CDR2: SGHRS and YFSETQ. The CDR3 loop is CASSLDGWTEAFF. The CDR3 region has the DNA TGCGCCAGCAGCTTGGACGGCTGGACTGAAGCTTTCTTT.

V is TRBV15 and J is TRBJ1-4; D unclear. Germline assignment: CDR1 LNHNV and CDR2 YYDKDF (reference sequence). The CDR3 is 16 residues long. V was cut by 0 bases and J by 3 bases, with 11 bases left in between. CDR3 loop: CATSRESGPSNEKLFF. The CDR3 DNA sequence: TGTGCCACCAGCAGAGAGTCCGGCCCCTCTAATGAAAAACTGTTTTTT.

This chain links TRBV30 with TRBJ1-1; D call uncertain. Germline V gives CDR1 GTSNPN, CDR2 SVGIG (reference sequence). The CDR3 extends over 11 amino acids. V lost 4 bases and J lost 3, with 6 bases in between. The CDR3 bases are TGTGCCTGGAATCACGACACTGAAGCTTTCTTT. Protein: CAWNHDTEAFF.

The chain is built from TRBV14 and TRBJ1-2, with D unclear. V was clipped by 4 bases and J by 5 bases, with 8 bases between them. Germline CDR1 is SGHDN and CDR2 is FVKESK. The CDR3 sequence is 12 residues long. Written as DNA, the CDR3 is TGTGCCAGCAGCCCAAGCAGTTATGGCTACACCTTC. This codes for CASSPSSYGYTF.

This chain uses TRBV4-1 with TRBJ1-5; D remains unclear. Between the trimmed V and J ends, which lost 0 bases and 0 bases, there was a span of 3 bases. The CDR3 length is 14 residues. Germline assignment: CDR1 MGHRA and CDR2 YSYEKL. CDR3: CASSQDYSNQPQHF. CDR3 DNA: TGCGCCAGCAGCCAAGATTATAGCAATCAGCCCCAGCATTTT.

The chain links TRBV6-5 to TRBJ2-3; D may be TRBD1 (6 bases). CDR1 and CDR2 from the germline V gene are MNHEY and SVGAGI. The germline V and J ends were trimmed by 6 bases and 0 bases, with 13 bases remaining between them. The CDR3 is 15 residues long. The CDR3 loop is CASRRTDSSTDTQYF. The CDR3 DNA follows: TGTGCCAGCAGACGGACAGACTCTAGCACAGATACGCAGTATTTT.

The chain joins TRBV16 to TRBJ1-2; the D gene is possibly TRBD1 (5 bases). CDR3 length: 14 residues. V shed 2 bases and J shed 3 bases, with 10 bases lying between them. Germline-derived CDR1 and CDR2 are KGHSY and FQNENV. The CDR3 DNA sequence: TGTGCCAGCAGCCAAAGCAGGGCGGACTATGGCTACACCTTC. It codes for CASSQSRADYGYTF.

The chain is built from TRBV7-2 and TRBJ2-3; D possibly corresponds to TRBD2 (5 bases). Trimming pared 1 base from V and 4 bases from J, leaving 18 bases between. The V gene's germline CDR1 is SGHTA and CDR2 FQGNSA. The CDR3 covers 17 residues. DNA of the CDR3: TGTGCCAGCAGCTTAGTAAATACTAGGTTGGTCGCAGATACGCAGTATTTT. Amino acids: CASSLVNTRLVADTQYF.

This chain links TRBV19 with TRBJ1-5; 7 bases map to TRBD1. V lost 5 bases to trimming and J lost 11 bases; unmatched junction nucleotides: 15. This CDR3 has 15 residues. In germline, CDR1 is LNHDA, CDR2 SQIVND (reference sequence). The CDR3 protein is CASSVLFLGGTAQHF. CDR3 sequence (DNA): TGTGCCAGTAGTGTGTTGTTCCTAGGGGGCACGGCCCAGCATTTT.

The rearrangement links TRBV6-5 to TRBJ2-1, with 8 bases fitting TRBD1. The ends lost 2 bases at V and 7 bases at J; junction bases unmatched: 7. This CDR3 comprises 15 residues. The V gene's germline CDR1 is MNHEY and CDR2 SVGAGI. The CDR3 sequence is CASSYGRGLGNEQFF. The DNA of the CDR3 is TGTGCCAGCAGTTACGGCAGGGGGCTGGGTAATGAGCAGTTCTTC.